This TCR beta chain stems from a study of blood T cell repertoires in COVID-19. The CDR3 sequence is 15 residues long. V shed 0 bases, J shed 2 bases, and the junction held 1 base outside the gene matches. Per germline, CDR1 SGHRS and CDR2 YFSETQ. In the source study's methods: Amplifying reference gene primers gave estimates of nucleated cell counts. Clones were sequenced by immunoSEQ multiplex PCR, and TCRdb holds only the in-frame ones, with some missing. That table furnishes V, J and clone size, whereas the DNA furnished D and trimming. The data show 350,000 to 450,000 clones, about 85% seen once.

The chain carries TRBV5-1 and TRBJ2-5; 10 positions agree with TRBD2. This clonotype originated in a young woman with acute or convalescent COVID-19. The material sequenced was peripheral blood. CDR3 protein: CASSLELAGQETQYF. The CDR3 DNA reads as TGCGCCAGCAGCTTGGAACTAGCGGGACAAGAGACCCAGTACTTC.